These T cell receptor beta chains were read from a single sample in a study of shared clonotypes between healthy human individuals. Sequencing used immunoSEQ multiplex PCR; TCRdb keeps in-frame clones, though not all of them. The table lists about 1.9 million clones, roughly 93% of them singletons. The material sequenced was naive CD8+ T cells from PBMCs. The receptors originated from a man aged 18 to 30 in good health. Some clones in this sample may be carry-over from other donors' samples. CDR3s include the opening cysteine and the closing phenylalanine or tryptophan. A D gene is named only where the DNA matches it firmly. Rows give clone size only sometimes, using once, few, many, or a class for an expanded clone.

j_call | v_call | d_call | clone_size | cdr3_aa | cdr3_nt
TRBJ2-7 | TRBV10-3 | NA | NA | CAISERGQGGSYEQYF | TGTGCCATCAGTGAGAGGGGCCAGGGAGGCTCCTACGAGCAGTACTTC
TRBJ2-5 | TRBV29-1 | NA | once | CSVVDYDPYF | TGCAGCGTTGTTGACTACGACCCGTACTTC
TRBJ2-5 | TRBV4-1 | TRBD2 | NA | CASSQDGVAGGPGETQYF | TGCGCCAGCAGCCAAGATGGAGTAGCGGGAGGGCCTGGAGAGACCCAGTACTTC
TRBJ2-1 | TRBV6-5 | NA | NA | CASSYSPQFF | TGTGCCAGCAGTTACTCGCCGCAGTTCTTC
TRBJ2-2 | TRBV6-6 | NA | NA | CASSGTYTGELFF | TGTGCCAGCAGTGGAACCTACACCGGGGAGCTGTTTTTT
TRBJ2-3 | TRBV27 | NA | NA | CASSFGGARADTQYF | TGTGCCAGCAGTTTTGGGGGGGCTAGGGCAGATACGCAGTATTTT
TRBJ1-1 | TRBV2 | NA | NA | CATQGLGRTEAFF | TGTGCCACCCAGGGGTTGGGGAGGACTGAAGCTTTCTTT
TRBJ1-2 | TRBV5-6 | TRBD1 | once | CASHPAEDRTYGYTF | TGTGCCAGCCATCCCGCTGAGGACAGGACCTATGGCTACACCTTC
TRBJ2-6 | TRBV4-3 | NA | NA | CASSLHLRDSGANVLTF | TGCGCCAGCAGTCTACACCTCAGGGATTCCGGGGCCAACGTCCTGACTTTC
TRBJ2-7 | TRBV7-9 | NA | NA | CASSSNDGFRPYEQYF | TGTGCCAGCAGCTCCAACGACGGATTCCGTCCCTACGAGCAGTACTTC
TRBJ2-1 | TRBV7-9 | TRBD1 | NA | CASSLPDRGYYNEQFF | TGTGCCAGCAGCTTACCTGACAGGGGTTACTACAATGAGCAGTTCTTC
TRBJ1-5 | TRBV27 | TRBD1 | NA | CASSLGTGLQPQHF | TGTGCCAGCAGTTTAGGGACAGGGCTTCAGCCCCAGCATTTT
TRBJ2-1 | TRBV7-6 | TRBD2 | NA | CASFRGLAGDEQFF | TGTGCCAGCTTTAGGGGACTAGCGGGAGATGAGCAGTTCTTC
TRBJ2-1 | TRBV7-6 | NA | NA | CASSSQRSHNEQFF | TGTGCCAGCAGCTCTCAACGGAGCCACAATGAGCAGTTCTTC
TRBJ1-2 | TRBV7-8 | NA | NA | CASATGGEDYGYTF | TGTGCCAGCGCGACTGGTGGGGAAGACTATGGCTACACCTTC
TRBJ2-7 | TRBV11-3 | TRBD1 | NA | CAPTGRVSYEQYF | TGTGCCCCGACAGGGCGGGTTAGCTACGAGCAGTACTTC
TRBJ2-1 | TRBV18 | TRBD2 | NA | CASSPSLAGASYNEQFF | TGTGCCAGCTCACCATCCCTAGCGGGAGCCTCCTACAATGAGCAGTTCTTC
TRBJ1-4 | TRBV6-6 | TRBD1 | NA | CASSPDRGGEKLFF | TGTGCCAGCAGCCCCGACAGGGGAGGTGAAAAACTGTTTTTT
TRBJ1-2 | TRBV10-2 | NA | NA | CASSESFWRVGYTF | TGCGCCAGCAGTGAGTCGTTCTGGAGGGTCGGCTACACCTTC
TRBJ2-3 | TRBV18 | NA | NA | CASSPPPVGLGEDTQYF | TGTGCCAGCTCACCACCCCCGGTGGGGCTGGGCGAGGATACGCAGTATTTT
TRBJ1-2 | TRBV28 | NA | once | CASSYTATYGYTF | TGTGCCAGCAGCTACACAGCTACTTATGGCTACACCTTC
TRBJ1-1 | TRBV7-2 | TRBD1 | NA | CASSTGTGRNTEAFF | TGTGCCAGCAGCACGGGGACAGGGCGGAACACTGAAGCTTTCTTT
TRBJ2-1 | TRBV6-5 | TRBD2 | NA | CASGVAGAVLIEQFF | TGTGCCAGCGGCGTAGCGGGGGCTGTATTAATAGAGCAGTTCTTC
TRBJ1-5 | TRBV6-1 | NA | NA | CASSGGGRNQPQHF | TGTGCCAGCAGTGGGGGAGGCCGAAATCAGCCCCAGCATTTT
TRBJ2-7 | TRBV27 | TRBD1 | NA | CASSYQGAGEQYF | TGTGCCAGCAGTTATCAGGGGGCGGGTGAGCAGTACTTC
TRBJ2-7 | TRBV7-9 | TRBD1 | NA | CASSLATGTGGTHEQYF | TGTGCCAGCAGCTTAGCCACCGGGACAGGGGGCACCCACGAGCAGTACTTC
TRBJ1-1 | TRBV6-5 | NA | NA | CAIHAGADWSEAFF | TGTGCCATCCATGCAGGGGCGGATTGGTCTGAAGCTTTCTTT
TRBJ1-5 | TRBV28 | TRBD1 | NA | CASSLLGQNNQPQHF | TGTGCCAGCAGTTTATTGGGACAGAACAATCAGCCCCAGCATTTT
TRBJ2-7 | TRBV14 | NA | NA | CASSQGHKISYEQYF | TGTGCCAGCAGCCAAGGCCACAAGATCTCCTACGAGCAGTACTTC
TRBJ2-7 | TRBV19 | NA | NA | CASSLTNPYEQYF | TGTGCCAGTAGTCTCACCAACCCCTACGAGCAGTACTTC
TRBJ2-2 | TRBV7-9 | TRBD2 | NA | CASTKVGGRRTGELFF | TGTGCCAGCACCAAAGTAGGCGGGAGAAGAACCGGGGAGCTGTTTTTT
TRBJ1-1 | TRBV28 | NA | NA | CASLQTVRLNTEAFF | TGTGCCAGCCTCCAGACAGTTCGCTTGAACACTGAAGCTTTCTTT
TRBJ1-2 | TRBV6-4 | NA | NA | CASSDGSSGYGYTF | TGTGCCAGCAGTGACGGGTCCTCCGGTTATGGCTACACCTTC
TRBJ2-7 | TRBV11-1 | NA | NA | CASSLGHRYEQYF | TGTGCCAGCAGCTTGGGACACCGGTACGAGCAGTACTTC
TRBJ2-1 | TRBV11-2 | TRBD2 | NA | CASSPGTSGSAYNEQFF | TGTGCCAGCAGCCCGGGGACTAGCGGGAGCGCCTACAATGAGCAGTTCTTC
TRBJ1-1 | TRBV4-3 | TRBD1 | NA | CASSLETGRTTEAFF | TGCGCCAGCAGCTTAGAGACAGGGCGGACCACTGAAGCTTTCTTT
TRBJ2-3 | TRBV12-5 | TRBD1 | NA | CASGYGTGENTQYF | TGTGCTAGTGGATATGGGACAGGGGAAAATACGCAGTATTTT
TRBJ2-2 | TRBV27 | NA | NA | CASSFGRSNTGELFF | TGTGCCAGCAGTTTTGGTAGGAGCAACACCGGGGAGCTGTTTTTT
TRBJ2-1 | TRBV19 | TRBD2 | NA | CASSGGTSGRENEQFF | TGTGCCAGTAGTGGAGGGACTAGCGGGAGAGAAAATGAGCAGTTCTTC
TRBJ2-7 | TRBV11-2 | TRBD2 | NA | CASSLVGGFYEQYF | TGTGCCAGCAGCTTAGTGGGAGGGTTCTACGAGCAGTACTTC
TRBJ2-1 | TRBV12-5 | NA | NA | CASGHDLPNEQFF | TGTGCTAGTGGCCACGACCTTCCCAATGAGCAGTTCTTC
TRBJ2-1 | TRBV20-1 | NA | NA | CSAILVNEQFF | TGCAGTGCTATACTAGTGAATGAGCAGTTCTTC
TRBJ2-3 | TRBV30 | TRBD1 | NA | CAWRGQGLTDTQYF | TGTGCCTGGAGGGGACAGGGGCTCACAGATACGCAGTATTTT